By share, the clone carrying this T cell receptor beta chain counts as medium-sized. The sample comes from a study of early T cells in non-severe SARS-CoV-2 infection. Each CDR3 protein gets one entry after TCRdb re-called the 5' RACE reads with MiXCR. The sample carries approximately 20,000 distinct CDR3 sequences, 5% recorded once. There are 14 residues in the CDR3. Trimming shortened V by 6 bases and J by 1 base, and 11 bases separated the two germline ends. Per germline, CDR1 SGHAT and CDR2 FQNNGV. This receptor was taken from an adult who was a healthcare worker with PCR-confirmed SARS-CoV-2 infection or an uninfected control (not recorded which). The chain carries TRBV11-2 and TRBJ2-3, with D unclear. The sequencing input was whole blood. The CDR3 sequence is CASSIAPGTDTQYF. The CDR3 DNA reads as TGTGCCAGCAGTATAGCTCCGGGCACAGATACGCAGTATTTT. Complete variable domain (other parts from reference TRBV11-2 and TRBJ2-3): EAGVAQSPRYKIIEKRQSVAFWCNPISGHATLYWYQQILGQGPKLLIQFQNNGVVDDSQLPKDRFSAERLKGVDSTLKIQPAKLEDSAVYLCASSIAPGTDTQYFGPGTRLTVL.